This TCR beta chain was obtained from a study of T cell changes during pregnancy in multiple sclerosis. Measured with immunoSEQ multiplex PCR; TCRdb has only the in-frame clones, and not every one. The top ten clones hold 1.2% of a sample with approximately 54,000 clones, around 92% of them seen once. The CDR3 is made up of 16 amino acids. Germline V gene data show CDR1 as MNHEY and CDR2 as SMNVEV (reference sequence). Trimming took 5 bases from V and 1 from J, leaving 15 bases between them. The source was peripheral blood, collected after pregnancy. The chain recombines TRBV27 with TRBJ2-1; TRBD2 might be the D (5 bases). The source is a female donor in good health, enrolled as a control in a pregnancy study. Written as DNA, the CDR3 is TGTGCCAGCAGTCTATACAGTCGGGGTTCCTACAATGAGCAGTTCTTC. Protein: CASSLYSRGSYNEQFF.